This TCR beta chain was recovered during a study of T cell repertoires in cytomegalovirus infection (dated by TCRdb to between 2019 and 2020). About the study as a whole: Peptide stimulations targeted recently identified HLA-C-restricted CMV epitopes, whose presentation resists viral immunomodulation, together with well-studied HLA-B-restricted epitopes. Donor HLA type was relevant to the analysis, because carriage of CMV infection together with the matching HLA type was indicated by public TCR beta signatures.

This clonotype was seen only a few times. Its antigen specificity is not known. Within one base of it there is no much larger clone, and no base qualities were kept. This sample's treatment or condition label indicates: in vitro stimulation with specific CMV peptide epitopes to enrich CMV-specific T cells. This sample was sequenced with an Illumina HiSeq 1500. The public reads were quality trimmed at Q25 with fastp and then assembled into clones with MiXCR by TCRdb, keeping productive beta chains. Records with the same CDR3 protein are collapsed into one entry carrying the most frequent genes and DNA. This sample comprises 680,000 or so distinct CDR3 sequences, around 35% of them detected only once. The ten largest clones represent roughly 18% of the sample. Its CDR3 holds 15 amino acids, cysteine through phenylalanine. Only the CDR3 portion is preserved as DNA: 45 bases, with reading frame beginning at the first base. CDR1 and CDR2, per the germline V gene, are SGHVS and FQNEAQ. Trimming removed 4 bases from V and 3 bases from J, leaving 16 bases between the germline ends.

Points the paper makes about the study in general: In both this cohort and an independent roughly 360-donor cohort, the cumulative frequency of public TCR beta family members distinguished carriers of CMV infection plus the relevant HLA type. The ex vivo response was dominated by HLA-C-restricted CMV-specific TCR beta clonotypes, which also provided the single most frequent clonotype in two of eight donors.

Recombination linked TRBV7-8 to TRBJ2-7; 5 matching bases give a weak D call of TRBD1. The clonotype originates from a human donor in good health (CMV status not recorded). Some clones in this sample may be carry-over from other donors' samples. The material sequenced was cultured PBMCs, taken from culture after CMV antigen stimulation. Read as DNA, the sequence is TGTGCCAGCAGCTCACTCGGAAGGGGTGACTACGAGCAGTACTTC. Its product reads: CASSSLGRGDYEQYF.